The 16 T cell receptor beta chains listed next were all sequenced from one sample in a study of blood T cells in healthy people across ages. A sample-barcoded 5' primer and a J-beta primer mix were used in a second PCR of about 7 to 12 cycles. MiXCR, applied by TCRdb to the 5' RACE reads, yields one record per CDR3 protein. The sample yields 1.6 million or so distinct CDR3 sequences, about 31% seen once. Sequencing used blood. These receptors were collected from a woman in her thirties in good health.

The chain couples TRBV5-8 to TRBJ2-5, with TRBD2 matching 7 bases. With 2 bases clipped from V and 1 base from J, the junction kept 11 bases outside the gene matches. The germline V gene has CDR1 SGHTS and CDR2 YDEGEE. The CDR3 is made up of 17 amino acids. The CDR3 nucleotides read TGTGCCAGCAGCTTAGGGTGGGCTAGCGGATCCCAAGAGACCCAGTACTTC. Its protein is CASSLGWASGSQETQYF. Based on the CDR3 plus reference TRBV5-8 and TRBJ2-5, the full variable domain is EAGVTQSPTHLIKTRGQQATLRCSPISGHTSVYWYQQALGLGLQFLLWYDEGEERNRGNFPPRFSGRQFPNYSSELNVNALELEDSALYLCASSLGWASGSQETQYFGPGTRLLVL.

CDR3 residues: CASSLTQTDTQYF. CDR3 nucleotides: TGTGCCAGCAGTTTAACCCAGACAGATACGCAGTATTTT. The chain combines TRBV28 with TRBJ2-3; D is undetermined. CDR1 is MDHEN, CDR2 SYDVKM, per germline. V gave up 2 bases and J gave up 3 bases, with 6 bases separating them. CDR3 length: 13 residues.

This clonotype was observed at least ten times. The V and J genes are TRBV4-1 and TRBJ2-1, with D unclear. V lost 4 bases and J lost 5, with 27 bases in between. The CDR3 totals 19 residues. Germline V gene sequence: CDR1 MGHRA, CDR2 YSYEKL. CDR3 amino acids: CASSPTHGPTVIQNNEQFF. In nucleotides, the CDR3 is TGCGCCAGCAGCCCTACCCATGGGCCTACAGTGATACAGAACAATGAGCAGTTCTTC.

Regarding this clonotype: At one end the junction does not follow the germline gene, possibly because of a read error. The chain carries TRBV5-6 and TRBJ2-4; no clear D. The J call is doubtful: the DNA matches TRBJ2-5 better. The germline gives CDR1 SGHDT, CDR2 YYEEEE. This CDR3 comprises 16 residues. CDR3 DNA: TGTGCCGGCAGCTTGTTAGGCTCTCAGTCACAAGAGACCCAGTACTTC. Its translation: CAGSLLGSQSQETQYF.

This clonotype was seen more than once but under ten times. The gene calls are TRBV6-1 and TRBJ2-1, with D possibly matching TRBD1 (5 bases). Trimming took off 8 bases at V and 1 base at J, with 18 bases between the two ends. The length of the CDR3 is 16 residues. In germline, CDR1 is MNHNS, CDR2 SASEGT. The CDR3 DNA follows: TGTGCCAGCTCAAAAGGAAGGGGATGGTCCTACAATGAGCAGTTCTTC. It specifies CASSKGRGWSYNEQFF.

J is TRBJ2-1 and V is TRBV9; the D is unclear. V dropped 4 bases and J dropped 7 bases, with 24 bases sitting between them. This CDR3 comprises 17 residues. Germline V gene sequence: CDR1 SGDLS, CDR2 YYNGEE. CDR3 residues: CASSQPDDGAGENEQFF. The CDR3 nucleotides read TGTGCCAGCAGCCAACCGGATGACGGAGCCGGTGAGAATGAGCAGTTCTTC.

The chain recombines TRBV7-9 with TRBJ2-1; 9 positions agree with TRBD2. The CDR3 contains 15 residues. The V gene end was trimmed by 5 bases and the J gene end by 7 bases; junction bases not matched to a gene: 9. CDR1 SEHNR and CDR2 FQNEAQ come from the germline V gene (reference sequence). For the CDR3, the DNA is TGTGCCAGCAGCAGGAGCGGGGGGACCAATAATGAGCAGTTCTTC. This sequence encodes CASSRSGGTNNEQFF. The entire variable domain, with the rest obtained from reference TRBV7-9 and TRBJ2-1, is as follows: DTGVSQNPRHKITKRGQNVTFRCDPISEHNRLYWYRQTLGQGPEFLTYFQNEAQLEKSRLLSDRFSAERPKGSFSTLEIQRTEQGDSAMYLCASSRSGGTNNEQFFGPGTRLTVL.

V usage is TRBV7-9 and J usage is TRBJ2-5; D not resolved. Germline CDR1 is SEHNR and CDR2 is FQNEAQ (reference sequence). The CDR3 has 13 amino acids. The V and J ends lost 0 bases and 7 bases respectively, with 9 bases between them. Here the CDR3 reads CASSLAGQPTQYF. In DNA form, the CDR3 reads TGTGCCAGCAGCTTAGCCGGCCAGCCGACCCAGTACTTC. Using reference TRBV7-9 and TRBJ2-5 for the parts outside the CDR3, the full variable domain is DTGVSQNPRHKITKRGQNVTFRCDPISEHNRLYWYRQTLGQGPEFLTYFQNEAQLEKSRLLSDRFSAERPKGSFSTLEIQRTEQGDSAMYLCASSLAGQPTQYFGPGTRLLVL.

About this clonotype itself: Compared with germline, one end of the junction differs, possibly owing to a read error. The rearrangement links TRBV7-9 to TRBJ2-7; D might be TRBD1 (7 bases). This CDR3 is 14 amino acids long. In germline, CDR1 is SEHNR, CDR2 FQNEAQ (reference sequence). The CDR3 is CASSPRGQTHDQYF. DNA for the CDR3: TGTGCCAGCAGCCCGCGGGGACAGACTCACGACCAGTACTTC.

This chain uses TRBV10-3 with TRBJ2-6; 9 bases agree with TRBD1. Germline assignment: CDR1 ENHRY and CDR2 SYGVKD. The CDR3 runs 20 residues. V shed 0 bases and J 2 bases; nucleotides not matched to a gene: 11. The CDR3 protein is CAISESTGGSTRTGANVLTF. The CDR3 nucleotides read TGTGCCATCAGTGAGTCGACAGGGGGTTCCACGCGGACTGGGGCCAACGTCCTGACTTTC.

V usage is TRBV5-1 and J usage is TRBJ2-1, with 8 bases aligning to TRBD1. The V gene's germline CDR1 is SGHRS and CDR2 YFSETQ. After removal of 4 bases from V and 0 bases from J, the junction contained 27 bases not matched to a gene. The CDR3 has 23 amino acids. CDR3 nucleotides: TGCGCCAGCAGCATACCTAAGGCTTACCGGGACAGGTGGTTACAATTCTCCTACAATGAGCAGTTCTTC. It specifies CASSIPKAYRDRWLQFSYNEQFF.

Remarks on this clonotype: A read error may account for a junction end that differs from germline. The chain couples TRBV7-6 to TRBJ2-5, with D uncertain. The closer fit of TRBJ2-7 to the DNA end suggests the J call may be wrong. This CDR3 spans 14 amino acids. Germline V lookup: CDR1 SGHVS, CDR2 FNYEAQ. The CDR3 sequence is CASGLEDGPYEQYF. The CDR3 nucleotides read TGTGCCAGCGGCTTAGAGGACGGCCCCTACGAGCAGTACTTC.

V and J are TRBV27 and TRBJ2-1; 8 bases line up with TRBD2. V lost 4 bases and J lost 12; bases outside the gene matches: 17. The CDR3 loop spans 16 amino acids. Germline CDR1 MNHEY, CDR2 SMNVEV (reference sequence). For the CDR3, the DNA is TGTGCCAGCAGTTCATCCGGGGGGACTAGGGGGAATTTGCAGTTCTTC. This translates into CASSSSGGTRGNLQFF.

This clonotype was recorded a few times. V is TRBV13 and J is TRBJ2-7; 8 nucleotides agree with TRBD1. The V and J ends lost 4 bases and 4 bases, in that order; junction bases with no gene match: 9. CDR1 PRHDT and CDR2 FYEKMQ come from the germline V gene (reference sequence). The CDR3 loop spans 15 amino acids. CDR3 loop: CASSWTGLRGYEQYF. Written as DNA, the CDR3 is TGTGCCAGCAGCTGGACAGGGTTGAGGGGGTACGAGCAGTACTTC.

V gene TRBV6-2 or TRBV6-3 combines with J gene TRBJ2-1; 7 positions match TRBD1. The length of the CDR3 is 11 residues. After removal of 5 bases from V and 12 bases from J, the junction contained 4 bases not matched to a gene. Germline CDR1 is MNHEY and CDR2 is SVGEGT. The CDR3 sequence is CASSKDRPQFF. As DNA, the CDR3 is TGTGCCAGCAGTAAGGACAGGCCGCAGTTCTTC.

The chain has TRBV6-2 or TRBV6-3 and TRBJ1-1, with D tentatively TRBD1 (6 bases). Germline V CDR1 and CDR2: MNHEY, SVGEGT. CDR3 length: 13 amino acids. V shed 4 bases and J shed 5 bases, with 11 bases lying between them. Here the CDR3 DNA reads TGTGCCAGCAGTTCACAGGGTTGGACTGAAGCTTTCTTT. This translates into CASSSQGWTEAFF.